These 8 T cell receptor beta chains were all obtained from the same sample, sequenced in a study of T cell responses to AZD1222 COVID-19 vaccine. The method was immunoSEQ multiplex PCR; TCRdb's version includes in-frame clones alone and lacks a portion of them. This sample has approximately 110,000 clones, with approximately 90% found just once. The source was peripheral blood, collected on day 0 of AZD1222 vaccination. The receptors were gathered from an adult in good health.

The V and J genes are TRBV2 and TRBJ1-5; the match to TRBD1 covers 7 bases. CDR3 size: 13 residues. Looked up from germline, CDR1 is SNHLY and CDR2 is FYNNEI. V was clipped by 8 bases and J by 4 bases; unmatched bases: 5. This CDR3 reads CASLRGQNQPQHF. DNA of the CDR3: TGTGCCAGCCTCAGGGGACAGAATCAGCCCCAGCATTTT.

This clone came up many times. The rearrangement joins TRBV7-2 to TRBJ1-4, with 10 bases identical to TRBD1. Unmatched junction bases numbered 7, after V lost 5 bases and J lost 7 bases. Germline V gene data show CDR1 as SGHTA and CDR2 as FQGNSA. The CDR3 consists of 15 residues. This CDR3 reads CASSPGGQGPEKLFF. DNA for the CDR3: TGTGCCAGCAGCCCAGGGGGACAGGGGCCTGAAAAACTGTTTTTT.

Concerning this clone: Within the sample, other DNA sequences also encode this same CDR3. The chain carries TRBV5-1 and TRBJ1-4, with 7 bases fitting TRBD1. V shed 0 bases and J 7 bases; nucleotides not matched to a gene: 0. In germline, CDR1 is SGHRS, CDR2 YFSETQ. This CDR3 has 13 residues. CDR3 protein: CASSLGQGEKLFF. In nucleotides, the CDR3 is TGCGCCAGCAGCTTGGGACAGGGTGAAAAACTGTTTTTT.

The chain recombines TRBV7-8 with TRBJ1-5, with 7 bases lining up with TRBD1. CDR1 and CDR2 from the germline V gene are SGHVS and FQNEAQ. The CDR3 covers 15 residues. V shed 4 bases and J 0 bases; nucleotides not matched to a gene: 3. The DNA for the CDR3 is TGTGCCAGCAGCTCAACAGGGGATAGCAATCAGCCCCAGCATTTT. Amino acid sequence: CASSSTGDSNQPQHF.

This clone has just a few counts. V usage is TRBV27 and J usage is TRBJ2-5, with TRBD2 identical over 9 bases. CDR1 is MNHEY and CDR2 is SMNVEV in the germline V gene (reference sequence). The V and J ends lost 4 bases and 5 bases, in that order; junction bases with no gene match: 5. This CDR3 region has 14 residues. CDR3 nucleotides: TGTGCCAGCAGTTCCGGCGGGAGGGGGGAGACCCAGTACTTC. It encodes CASSSGGRGETQYF.

This clone was counted between two and nine times. The chain employs TRBV15 and TRBJ2-1; 10 nucleotides line up with TRBD2. The CDR3 has 15 amino acids. In germline, CDR1 is LNHNV, CDR2 YYDKDF (reference sequence). The V gene end was trimmed by 2 bases and the J gene end by 8 bases; junction bases not matched to a gene: 6. The CDR3 spells CATSRSSGRRDEQFF. The CDR3 nucleotides are TGTGCCACCAGCAGAAGTAGCGGGAGGCGGGATGAGCAGTTCTTC.

This clone was seen a single time. The chain combines TRBV9 with TRBJ1-1; no firm D call. The germline V and J ends were trimmed by 0 bases and 5 bases, with 14 bases remaining between them. The V gene's germline CDR1 is SGDLS and CDR2 YYNGEE. CDR3 length: 15 amino acids. CDR3 protein: CASSVAVTPSTEAFF. Here the CDR3 DNA reads TGTGCCAGCAGCGTAGCAGTGACACCTAGTACTGAAGCTTTCTTT.

V is TRBV3-1 (or the pseudogene TRBV3-2) and J is TRBJ2-5; perhaps TRBD2 as D (7 bases). The CDR3 spans 17 residues. V lost 0 bases and J 5 bases, leaving 19 bases between the germline ends. CDR1 is LGHDT, CDR2 YNNKEL, per germline (reference sequence). The CDR3 protein is CASSQDGGAQRQETQYF. Here the CDR3 DNA reads TGTGCCAGCAGCCAAGATGGGGGGGCCCAAAGGCAGGAGACCCAGTACTTC.